The clone carrying this TCR beta chain was counted a single time. The treatment is: about 20 received Ad26.COV2.S at low or high dose, single or two shots; about 5 received placebo; per-sample allocation not given. At day 63 after the first vaccine or placebo injection, samples were drawn. The data were obtained in a study of Ad26.COV2.S vaccination and SARS-CoV-2 variants. CDR1 and CDR2 (germline): MNHEY, SVGAGI. The V end was cut by 2 bases, the J end by 7 bases, with 12 bases between. The CDR3 has 13 residues. Here immunoSEQ multiplex PCR was the method, and the copy in TCRdb shows in-frame clones only, minus some. The sample has 350,000 to 400,000 clones, less than 90% seen once.

The sequenced sample was peripheral blood, obtained in a trial of Ad26.COV2.S vaccine versus placebo. The receptor comes from a person aged 18 to 65 who received the Ad26.COV2.S COVID-19 vaccine or a placebo. The genes are TRBV6-5 and TRBJ2-7; the D is unclear. CDR3 amino acids: CASSYDPWREQYF. As DNA, the CDR3 is TGTGCCAGCAGTTACGACCCTTGGAGAGAGCAGTACTTC.